This T cell receptor beta chain emerged from a study of T cells in Graves' hyperthyroidism and ophthalmopathy. TCR beta CDR3 regions were amplified from RNA. First-round RT-PCR with HTBI primers amplified the TCR CDR3 region. TCRdb re-called the multiplex PCR reads through MiXCR, storing one row per CDR3 protein. The sample yields roughly 180,000 distinct CDR3 sequences, 9.4% seen once. Study-level points and caveats: Stable hyperthyroidism and ophthalmopathy were separated using 13 V-J signatures. For ophthalmopathy, model prediction preceded onset by a median around six months.

The CDR3 runs to 18 residues. The germline V gene has CDR1 SGHRS and CDR2 YFSETQ. Trimming removed 3 bases from V and 3 bases from J; junction bases left unmatched: 17. Together with thyroid ultrasound, orbital computed tomography, serum thyroxine and TRAb, clinical symptoms were used for diagnoses. Any symptoms of ophthalmopathy came after the first hyperthyroidism diagnosis, from which the blood sample dates. This clonotype was observed at least ten times. No antigen is known for it. The chain links TRBV5-1 to TRBJ2-5, with 7 nucleotides matching TRBD1. The sample taken for sequencing was blood. The source is a woman younger than 35 with Graves' hyperthyroidism that later progressed to Graves' ophthalmopathy. The CDR3 loop reads CASSSPGTADMGEETQYF. The DNA for the CDR3 is TGCGCCAGCAGCTCCCCTGGGACAGCTGATATGGGGGAAGAGACCCAGTACTTC.